This TCR beta chain was sequenced in a study of CD8+ T cells in alopecia areata. It was cDNA, reverse transcribed from extracted RNA, that served as the sequencing template. Sequencing used immunoSEQ multiplex PCR; TCRdb keeps in-frame clones, though not all of them. The table has about 150,000 clones, about 90% seen once. CDR3 length: 14 amino acids. Germline V gene lookup returns CDR1 SGHRS and CDR2 YFSETQ. V dropped 0 bases and J dropped 6 bases, with 12 bases sitting between them. The chain uses TRBV5-1 and TRBJ1-2, with D possibly being TRBD1 (5 bases). The sample in question was CD8+ T cells sorted from blood, obtained at week 0. The sequence came from a human donor with alopecia areata. The CDR3 DNA reads as TGCGCCAGCAGCTTGGCAGGGACGTTTAATGGCTACACCTTC. It yields the protein CASSLAGTFNGYTF. Filled out from reference TRBV5-1 and TRBJ1-2, the complete variable domain reads KAGVTQTPRYLIKTRGQQVTLSCSPISGHRSVSWYQQTPGQGLQFLFEYFSETQRNKGNFPGRFSGRQFSNSRSEMNVSTLELGDSALYLCASSLAGTFNGYTFGSGTRLTVV.